Listed below are T cell receptor beta chains from one sample, sequenced in a study of blood T cells in healthy people across ages. Each CDR3 protein gets one entry after TCRdb re-called the 5' RACE reads with MiXCR. Of fewer than 1,000,000 distinct CDR3 sequences listed, 35% to 50% are singletons. Sequenced material: blood. The receptor source for this set is a man of 80 years or more in good health. CDR3s include the opening cysteine and the closing phenylalanine or tryptophan. D genes are given only for firm matches. Not every row has a clone size; where given, it reads once, few, many or a size class.

j_call: TRBJ2-4; d_call: -; v_call: TRBV28; clone_size: few; cdr3_nt: TGTGCCAGCAGTACCTTACTTATAGCCAAAAACATTCAGTACTTC; cdr3_aa: CASSTLLIAKNIQYF
j_call: TRBJ2-7; d_call: -; v_call: TRBV20-1; clone_size: many; cdr3_nt: TGCAGTGCTAGAGATGGTCGCGGGGGCAATGAGCAGTACTTC; cdr3_aa: CSARDGRGGNEQYF
j_call: TRBJ1-2; d_call: -; v_call: TRBV5-1; clone_size: -; cdr3_nt: TGCGCCAGCAGCTTGTCTTCGGGGGCCTATGGCTACACCTTC; cdr3_aa: CASSLSSGAYGYTF
j_call: TRBJ2-1; d_call: TRBD2; v_call: TRBV5-1; clone_size: few; cdr3_nt: TGCGCCAGCAGCCCGCAGACTAGCGGGAGTTATAATGAGCAGTTCTTC; cdr3_aa: CASSPQTSGSYNEQFF
j_call: TRBJ2-7; d_call: TRBD2; v_call: TRBV7-8; clone_size: -; cdr3_nt: TGTGCCAGCAGCTTTTCCCGGGGGGGCACCCACGGCTCCTACGAGCAGTACTTC; cdr3_aa: CASSFSRGGTHGSYEQYF
j_call: TRBJ2-6; d_call: -; v_call: TRBV7-2; clone_size: few; cdr3_nt: TGTGCCAGCAGCCCAGAAGCTGGGGCCAACGTCCTGACTTTC; cdr3_aa: CASSPEAGANVLTF
j_call: TRBJ1-4; d_call: -; v_call: TRBV24-1; clone_size: -; cdr3_nt: TGTGCCACCAGTGATCCGGACATTGAAAAACTGTTTTTT; cdr3_aa: CATSDPDIEKLFF
j_call: TRBJ1-5; d_call: -; v_call: TRBV12-3/TRBV12-4; clone_size: -; cdr3_nt: TGTGCCAGCAGTCCCGCCCGACCGGGAATAGGCAATCAGCCCCAGCATTTT; cdr3_aa: CASSPARPGIGNQPQHF
j_call: TRBJ1-1; d_call: -; v_call: TRBV7-3; clone_size: many; cdr3_nt: TGCGCCAGCAGCTTGTCCTTAAACACTGAAGCTTTCTTT; cdr3_aa: CASSLSLNTEAFF
j_call: TRBJ2-3; d_call: TRBD1; v_call: TRBV2; clone_size: few; cdr3_nt: TGTGCCAGCAGACAGGGGGAACGGGACGGCACGCAGTATTTT; cdr3_aa: CASRQGERDGTQYF
j_call: TRBJ2-5; d_call: TRBD2; v_call: TRBV5-1; clone_size: -; cdr3_nt: TGCGCCAGCAGCTTGGCCTGGGCGGGAGTCGGTGAGACCCAGTACTTC; cdr3_aa: CASSLAWAGVGETQYF
j_call: TRBJ2-7; d_call: -; v_call: TRBV6-1; clone_size: -; cdr3_nt: TGTGCCAGCAGTCCCAGCAGCTCCTACAATGAGCAGTACTTC; cdr3_aa: CASSPSSSYNEQYF
j_call: TRBJ2-7; d_call: -; v_call: TRBV20-1; clone_size: few; cdr3_nt: TGCAGTGCTAGAGATCTTACAGCCTACGAGCAGTACTTC; cdr3_aa: CSARDLTAYEQYF
j_call: TRBJ2-7; d_call: -; v_call: TRBV2; clone_size: many; cdr3_nt: TGTGCCAGCAGGGGAGGCCCCTACGAGCAGTACTTC; cdr3_aa: CASRGGPYEQYF
j_call: TRBJ2-7; d_call: -; v_call: TRBV12-3/TRBV12-4; clone_size: -; cdr3_nt: TGTGCCAGCAGAAGGGCTAGGAGTTACGAGCAGTACTTC; cdr3_aa: CASRRARSYEQYF
j_call: TRBJ1-4; d_call: -; v_call: TRBV4-3; clone_size: -; cdr3_nt: TGCGCCAGCAGCCAAGGAAGGATCTCCGAAAAACTGTTTTTT; cdr3_aa: CASSQGRISEKLFF
j_call: TRBJ2-5; d_call: -; v_call: TRBV27; clone_size: -; cdr3_nt: TGTGCCAGCAGTTTGAACAGGGCTAGGGAGACCCAGTACTTC; cdr3_aa: CASSLNRARETQYF
j_call: TRBJ2-5; d_call: TRBD2; v_call: TRBV20-1; clone_size: -; cdr3_nt: TGCAGTGCTTACTCTAGCGGGAAAGATCAGTACTTC; cdr3_aa: CSAYSSGKDQYF
j_call: TRBJ2-5; d_call: -; v_call: TRBV20-1; clone_size: -; cdr3_nt: TGCAGTGTTAACCCAGGGGGGAAGTGGGTGCAGTACTTC; cdr3_aa: CSVNPGGKWVQYF
j_call: TRBJ2-5; d_call: -; v_call: TRBV29-1; clone_size: -; cdr3_nt: TGCAGCGTGGCCGGGACCCCTATGGAGACCCAGTACTTC; cdr3_aa: CSVAGTPMETQYF
j_call: TRBJ1-3; d_call: TRBD1; v_call: TRBV20-1; clone_size: -; cdr3_nt: TGCAGTGCTAGCGATGGGACAGTCTCTGGAAACACCATATATTTT; cdr3_aa: CSASDGTVSGNTIYF
j_call: TRBJ2-4; d_call: TRBD2; v_call: TRBV5-1; clone_size: few; cdr3_nt: TGCGCCAGCAGCTTGGGGCCTAGCGGGGACCAAAACATTCAGTACTTC; cdr3_aa: CASSLGPSGDQNIQYF
j_call: TRBJ2-7; d_call: -; v_call: TRBV7-2; clone_size: -; cdr3_nt: TGTGCCAGCATCTTAACTACCTACGAGCAGTACTTC; cdr3_aa: CASILTTYEQYF
j_call: TRBJ1-4; d_call: TRBD1; v_call: TRBV5-1; clone_size: -; cdr3_nt: TGCGCCAGCAGCCGGACAGGGGGAACTAATGAAAAACTGTTTTTT; cdr3_aa: CASSRTGGTNEKLFF
j_call: TRBJ1-1; d_call: -; v_call: TRBV28; clone_size: -; cdr3_nt: TGTGCCAGCAGTGCCCTAGGGCAGAAGAACACTGAAGCTTTCTTT; cdr3_aa: CASSALGQKNTEAFF
j_call: TRBJ1-1; d_call: -; v_call: TRBV29-1; clone_size: -; cdr3_nt: TGCAGCGTTTTCGAATACACTGAAGCTTACTTT; cdr3_aa: CSVFEYTEAYF